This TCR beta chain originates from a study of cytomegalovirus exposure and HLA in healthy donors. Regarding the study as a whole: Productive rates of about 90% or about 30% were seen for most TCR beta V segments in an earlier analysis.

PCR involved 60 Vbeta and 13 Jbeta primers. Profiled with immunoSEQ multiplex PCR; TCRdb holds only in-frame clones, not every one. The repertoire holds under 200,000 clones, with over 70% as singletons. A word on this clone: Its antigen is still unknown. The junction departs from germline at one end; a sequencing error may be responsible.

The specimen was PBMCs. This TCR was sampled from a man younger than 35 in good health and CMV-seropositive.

In DNA form, the CDR3 reads TGTGCCACCAGCTCGAAGTCCGTCAGTAGAAGGGAGACCCAGCACTTC. Translating gives CATSSKSVSRRETQHF. V is TRBV15 and J is TRBJ2-5, with D possibly TRBD2 on 5 matching bases. CDR1 and CDR2 from the germline V gene are LNHNV and YYDKDF (reference sequence). CDR3 length: 16 residues. Full variable domain (rest looked up from reference TRBV15 and TRBJ2-5): DAMVIQNPRYQVTQFGKPVTLSCSQTLNHNVMYWYQQKSSQAPKLLFHYYDKDFNNEADTPDNFQSRRPNTSFCFLDIRSPGLGDTAMYLCATSSKSVSRRETQHFGPGTRLLVL.